One T cell receptor beta chain is described in this entry. Its antigen is still unknown. This sample stems from a study of shared clonotypes between healthy human individuals. Study in general: Those who served as donors were a couple of women and three men between the ages of 18 and 49.

Study results and limitations: Blood alone was sampled, and tissue repertoires likely differ. The donor pool, a small one, limited the genetic and exposure-history diversity represented.

The germline CDR1 and CDR2 sequences are MDHEN and SYDVKM. CDR3 length: 10 residues. Trimming stripped 3 bases from V and 8 bases from J, with 4 bases between. Several immunoSEQ 96-well plates shared each subset's DNA, each plate a replicate. TCRdb's copy holds only in-frame clones and misses some; the assay was immunoSEQ multiplex PCR. The table has 2 million to 2.5 million clones, almost 96% seen once. The sequence was obtained from a man younger than 30 in good health. V usage is TRBV28 and J usage is TRBJ1-1, with D unresolved. The sequenced sample consisted of naive CD4+ T cells sorted from blood. Sample subset: CD45RA+ positively selected. DNA for the CDR3: TGTGCCAGCAGTTTTCAGGAAGCTTTCTTT. Amino acid sequence: CASSFQEAFF.